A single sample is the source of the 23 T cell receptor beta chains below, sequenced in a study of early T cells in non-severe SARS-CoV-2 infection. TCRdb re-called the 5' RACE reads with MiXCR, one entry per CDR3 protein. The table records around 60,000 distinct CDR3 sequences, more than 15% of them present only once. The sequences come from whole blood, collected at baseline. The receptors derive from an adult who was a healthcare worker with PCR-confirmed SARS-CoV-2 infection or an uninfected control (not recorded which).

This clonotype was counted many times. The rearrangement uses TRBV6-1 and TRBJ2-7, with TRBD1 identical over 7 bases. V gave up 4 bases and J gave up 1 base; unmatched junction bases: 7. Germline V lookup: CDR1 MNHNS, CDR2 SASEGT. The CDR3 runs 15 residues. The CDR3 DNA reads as TGTGCCAGCAGTGTCCGGGACAGTCCTTCCTACGAGCAGTACTTC. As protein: CASSVRDSPSYEQYF.

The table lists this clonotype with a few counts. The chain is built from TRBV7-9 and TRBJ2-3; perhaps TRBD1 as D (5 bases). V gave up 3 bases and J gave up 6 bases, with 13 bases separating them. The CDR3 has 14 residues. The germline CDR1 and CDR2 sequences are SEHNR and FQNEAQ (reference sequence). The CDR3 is CASSLDNSGDTQYF. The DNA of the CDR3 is TGTGCCAGCAGCTTGGACAATTCTGGGGATACGCAGTATTTT.

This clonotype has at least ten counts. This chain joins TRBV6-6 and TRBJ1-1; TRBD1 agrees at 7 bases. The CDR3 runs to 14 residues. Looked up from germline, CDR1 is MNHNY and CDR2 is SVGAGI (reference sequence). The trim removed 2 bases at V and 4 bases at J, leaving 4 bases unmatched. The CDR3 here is CASSYTPGGTEAFF. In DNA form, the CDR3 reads TGTGCCAGCAGTTACACCCCAGGGGGCACTGAAGCTTTCTTT.

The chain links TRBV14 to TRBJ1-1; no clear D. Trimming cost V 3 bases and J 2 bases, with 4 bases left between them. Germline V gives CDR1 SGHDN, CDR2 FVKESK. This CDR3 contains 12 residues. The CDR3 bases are TGTGCCAGCAGCCAGGACAACACTGAAGCTTTCTTT. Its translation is CASSQDNTEAFF.

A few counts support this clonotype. CDR3 in DNA: TGCAGTGCTAGAGATCGTGTAAGGGGGATTTCATCCGGGGCCAACGTCCTGACTTTC. It encodes CSARDRVRGISSGANVLTF. The chain couples TRBV20-1 to TRBJ2-6; weak D call: TRBD1 (6 bases). This CDR3 contains 19 residues. The V end was cut by 0 bases, the J end by 4 bases, with 22 bases between. The germline CDR1 and CDR2 sequences are DFQATT and SNEGSKA (reference sequence).

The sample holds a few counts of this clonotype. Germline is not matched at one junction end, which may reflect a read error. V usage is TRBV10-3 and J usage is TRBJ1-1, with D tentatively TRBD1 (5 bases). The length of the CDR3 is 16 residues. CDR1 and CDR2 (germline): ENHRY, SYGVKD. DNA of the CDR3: TGTGGCATCAGGGCGGCAGGGCCCTCGGCCGACACTGAAGCTTTCTTT. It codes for CGIRAAGPSADTEAFF.

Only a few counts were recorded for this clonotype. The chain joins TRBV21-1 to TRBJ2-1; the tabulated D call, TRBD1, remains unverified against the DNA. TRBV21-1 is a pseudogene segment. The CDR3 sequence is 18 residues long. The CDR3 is CASSNVLPREGRGREQFF. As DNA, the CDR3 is TGTGCCAGCAGCAACGTCCTTCCCCGGGAAGGCAGGGGTAGAGAGCAGTTCTTC.

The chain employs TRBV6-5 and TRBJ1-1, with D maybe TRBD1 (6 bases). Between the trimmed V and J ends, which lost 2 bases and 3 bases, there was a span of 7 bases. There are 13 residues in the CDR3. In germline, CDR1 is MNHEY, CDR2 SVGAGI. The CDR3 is CASSYEGDTEAFF. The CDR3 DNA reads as TGTGCCAGCAGTTACGAGGGGGACACTGAAGCTTTCTTT.

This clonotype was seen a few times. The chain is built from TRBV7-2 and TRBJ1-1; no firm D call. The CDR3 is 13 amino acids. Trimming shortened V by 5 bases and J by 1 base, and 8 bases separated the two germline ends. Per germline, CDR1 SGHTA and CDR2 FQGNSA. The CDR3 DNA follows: TGTGCCAGCAGCGTGACAACGAACACTGAAGCTTTCTTT. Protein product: CASSVTTNTEAFF.

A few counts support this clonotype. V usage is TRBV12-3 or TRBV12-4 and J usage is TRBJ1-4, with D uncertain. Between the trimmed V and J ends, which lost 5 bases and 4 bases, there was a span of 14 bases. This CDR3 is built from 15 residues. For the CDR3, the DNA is TGTGCCAGCAGTCAAGGGTGGGGTAGTAATGAAAAACTGTTTTTT. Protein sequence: CASSQGWGSNEKLFF.

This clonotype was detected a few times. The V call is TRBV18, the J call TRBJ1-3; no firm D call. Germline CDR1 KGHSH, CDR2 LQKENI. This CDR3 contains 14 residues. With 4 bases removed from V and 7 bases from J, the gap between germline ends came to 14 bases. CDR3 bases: TGTGCCAGCTCACAGGACGGCCTCATGAACACCATATATTTT. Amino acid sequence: CASSQDGLMNTIYF.

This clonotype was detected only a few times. CDR3 sequence: CASSSQTGLATEAFF. As DNA, the CDR3 is TGTGCCAGCAGCTCCCAGACAGGGTTGGCCACTGAAGCTTTCTTT. The chain has TRBV7-9 and TRBJ1-1; 7 nucleotides match TRBD1. The junction had 9 bases not matched to a gene; V was cut back by 4 bases and J by 4 bases. The CDR3 loop spans 15 amino acids. Germline CDR1 reads SEHNR; CDR2 reads FQNEAQ (reference sequence).

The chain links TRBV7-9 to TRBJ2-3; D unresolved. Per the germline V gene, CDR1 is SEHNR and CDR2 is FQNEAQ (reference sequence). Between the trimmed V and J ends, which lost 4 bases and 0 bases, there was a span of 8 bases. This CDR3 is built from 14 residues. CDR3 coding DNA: TGTGCCAGCAGCTCGTCAGACAGCACAGATACGCAGTATTTT. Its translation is CASSSSDSTDTQYF.

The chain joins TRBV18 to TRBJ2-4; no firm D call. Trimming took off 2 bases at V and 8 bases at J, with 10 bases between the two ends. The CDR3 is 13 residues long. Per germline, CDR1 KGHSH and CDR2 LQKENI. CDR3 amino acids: CASSPEPWDIQYF. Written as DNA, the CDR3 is TGTGCCAGCTCACCAGAGCCTTGGGACATTCAGTACTTC.

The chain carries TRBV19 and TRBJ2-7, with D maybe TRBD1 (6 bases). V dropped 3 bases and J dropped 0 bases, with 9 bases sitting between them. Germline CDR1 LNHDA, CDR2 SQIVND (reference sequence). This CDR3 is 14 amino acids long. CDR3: CASSIGTLSYEQYF. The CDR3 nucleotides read TGTGCCAGTAGTATTGGGACACTCTCCTACGAGCAGTACTTC.

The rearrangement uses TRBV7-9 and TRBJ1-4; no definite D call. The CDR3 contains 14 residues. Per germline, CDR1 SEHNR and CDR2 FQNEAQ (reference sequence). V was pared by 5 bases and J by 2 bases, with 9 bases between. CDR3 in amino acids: CASSPSRTNEKLFF. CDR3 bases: TGTGCCAGCAGCCCCTCGAGGACTAATGAAAAACTGTTTTTT.

CDR3 coding DNA: TGTGCCAGCAGCTCCGGGCCCCCCCTGACAGGTCTAATTCAGTACTTC. Encoded protein: CASSSGPPLTGLIQYF. The chain recombines TRBV12-1 with TRBJ2-4; TRBD1 is the table's D call and was not checked against the DNA. TRBV12-1 is a listed pseudogene. The CDR3 contains 16 residues.

CDR3 sequence (DNA): TGCGCCAGCAACCGGGGGGGCGACACAGATACGCAGTATTTT. Protein: CASNRGGDTDTQYF. This chain links TRBV5-1 with TRBJ2-3; 8 bases agree with TRBD2. The CDR3 sequence is 14 residues long. V lost 6 bases and J lost 2; bases outside the gene matches: 5. The germline CDR1 and CDR2 sequences are SGHRS and YFSETQ.

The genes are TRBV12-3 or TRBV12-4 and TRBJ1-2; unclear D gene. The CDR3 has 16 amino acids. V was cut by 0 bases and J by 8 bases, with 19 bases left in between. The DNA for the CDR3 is TGTGCCAGCAGTTTAGCGTTTGGGGATGACCTGGAAGGCTACACCTTC. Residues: CASSLAFGDDLEGYTF.

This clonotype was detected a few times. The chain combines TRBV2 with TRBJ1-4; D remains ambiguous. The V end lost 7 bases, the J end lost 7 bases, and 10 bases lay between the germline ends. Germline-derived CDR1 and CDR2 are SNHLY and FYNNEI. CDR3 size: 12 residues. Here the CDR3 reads CASTERTEKLFF. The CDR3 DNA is TGTGCCAGCACCGAAAGGACTGAAAAACTGTTTTTT.

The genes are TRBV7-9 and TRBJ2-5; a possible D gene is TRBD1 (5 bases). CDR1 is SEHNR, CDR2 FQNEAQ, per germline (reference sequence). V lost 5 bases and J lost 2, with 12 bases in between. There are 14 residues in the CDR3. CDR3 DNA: TGTGCCAGCAGCGCAGGGTCCGGGCAAGAGACCCAGTACTTC. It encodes CASSAGSGQETQYF.

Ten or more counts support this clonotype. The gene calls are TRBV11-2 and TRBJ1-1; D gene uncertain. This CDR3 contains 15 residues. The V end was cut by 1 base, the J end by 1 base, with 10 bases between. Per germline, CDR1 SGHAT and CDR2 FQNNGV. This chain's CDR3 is CASSLGPVRNTEAFF. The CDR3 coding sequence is TGTGCCAGCAGCTTAGGTCCGGTTAGGAACACTGAAGCTTTCTTT.

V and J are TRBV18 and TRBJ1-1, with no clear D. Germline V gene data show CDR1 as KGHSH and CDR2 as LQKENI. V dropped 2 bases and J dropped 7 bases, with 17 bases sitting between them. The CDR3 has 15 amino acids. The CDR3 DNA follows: TGTGCCAGCTCACCAGAACAGTCGAGTAGGAATGAAGCTTTCTTT. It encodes CASSPEQSSRNEAFF.